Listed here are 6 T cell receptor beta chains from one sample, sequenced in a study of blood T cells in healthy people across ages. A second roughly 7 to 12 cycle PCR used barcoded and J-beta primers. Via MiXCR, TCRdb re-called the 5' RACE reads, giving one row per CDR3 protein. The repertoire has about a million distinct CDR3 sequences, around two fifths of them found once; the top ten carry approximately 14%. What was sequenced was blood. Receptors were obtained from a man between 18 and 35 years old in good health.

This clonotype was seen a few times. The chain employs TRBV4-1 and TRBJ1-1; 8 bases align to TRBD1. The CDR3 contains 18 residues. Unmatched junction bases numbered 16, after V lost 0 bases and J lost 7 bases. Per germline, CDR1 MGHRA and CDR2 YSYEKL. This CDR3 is CASSQDLSRGQGWGEAFF. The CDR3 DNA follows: TGCGCCAGCAGCCAAGATCTTAGCCGAGGACAGGGATGGGGTGAAGCTTTCTTT.

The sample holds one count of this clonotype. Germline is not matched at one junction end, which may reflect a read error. The CDR3 here is CASSLNYRGLGSPPHF. CDR3 nucleotide sequence: TGCGCCAGCAGCCTTAACTATCGAGGGTTGGGTTCACCCCCCCACTTT. The chain joins TRBV4-3 to TRBJ1-6, with D uncertain. This CDR3 contains 16 residues. Germline assignment: CDR1 LGHNA and CDR2 YSLEER.

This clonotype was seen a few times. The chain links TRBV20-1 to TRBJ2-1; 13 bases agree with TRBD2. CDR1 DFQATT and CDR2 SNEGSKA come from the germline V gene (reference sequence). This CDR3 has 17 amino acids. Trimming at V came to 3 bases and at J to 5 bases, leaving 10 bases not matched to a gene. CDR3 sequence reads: CSASRTSGGSSHNEQFF. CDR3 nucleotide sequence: TGCAGTGCTAGTCGGACTAGCGGGGGTAGTTCCCACAATGAGCAGTTCTTC.

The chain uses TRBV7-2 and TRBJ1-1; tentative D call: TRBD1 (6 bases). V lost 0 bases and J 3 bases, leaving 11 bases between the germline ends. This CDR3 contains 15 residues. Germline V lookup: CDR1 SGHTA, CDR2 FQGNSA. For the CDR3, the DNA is TGTGCCAGCAGCTTAGCGGCGGGGGGCGACACTGAAGCTTTCTTT. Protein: CASSLAAGGDTEAFF.

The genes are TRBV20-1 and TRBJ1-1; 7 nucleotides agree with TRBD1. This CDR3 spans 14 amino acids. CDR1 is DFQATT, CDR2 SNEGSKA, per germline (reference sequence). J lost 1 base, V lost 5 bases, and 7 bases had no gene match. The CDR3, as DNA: TGCAGTGCTCCGTCGGGACAGACGAACACTGAAGCTTTCTTT. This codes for CSAPSGQTNTEAFF.

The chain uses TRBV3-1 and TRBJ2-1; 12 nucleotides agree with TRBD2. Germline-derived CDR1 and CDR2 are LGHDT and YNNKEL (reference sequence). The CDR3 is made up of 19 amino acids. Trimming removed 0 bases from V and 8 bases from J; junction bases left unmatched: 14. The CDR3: CASSQEVFLAGGPFDEQFF. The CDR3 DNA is TGTGCCAGCAGCCAAGAAGTCTTCCTAGCGGGGGGGCCGTTCGATGAGCAGTTCTTC.